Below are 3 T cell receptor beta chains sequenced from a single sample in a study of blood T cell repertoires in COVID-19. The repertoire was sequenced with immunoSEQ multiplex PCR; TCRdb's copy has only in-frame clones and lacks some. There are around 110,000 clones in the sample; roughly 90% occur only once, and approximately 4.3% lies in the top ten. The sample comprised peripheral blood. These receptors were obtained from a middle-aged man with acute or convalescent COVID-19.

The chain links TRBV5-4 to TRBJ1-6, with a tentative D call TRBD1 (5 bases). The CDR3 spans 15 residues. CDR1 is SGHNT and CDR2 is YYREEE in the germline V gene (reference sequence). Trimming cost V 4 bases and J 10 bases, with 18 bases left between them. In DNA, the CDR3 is TGTGCCAGCAGCCCCTCCGGGGGATTTAACTCACCCCTCCACTTT. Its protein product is CASSPSGGFNSPLHF.

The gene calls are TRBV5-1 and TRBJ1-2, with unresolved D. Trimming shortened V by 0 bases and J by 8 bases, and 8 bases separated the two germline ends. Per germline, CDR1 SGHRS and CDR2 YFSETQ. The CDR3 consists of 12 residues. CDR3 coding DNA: TGCGCCAGCAGCTTGGAAGCGGGCGGCTACACCTTC. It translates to CASSLEAGGYTF.

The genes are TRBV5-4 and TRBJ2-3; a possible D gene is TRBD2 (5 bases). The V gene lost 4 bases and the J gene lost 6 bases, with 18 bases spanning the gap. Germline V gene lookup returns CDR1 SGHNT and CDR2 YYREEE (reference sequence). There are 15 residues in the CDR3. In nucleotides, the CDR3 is TGTGCCAGCAGCCCCGATGGCGGGCGCGGGGATACGCAGTATTTT. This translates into CASSPDGGRGDTQYF. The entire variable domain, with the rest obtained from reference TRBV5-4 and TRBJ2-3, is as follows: ETGVTQSPTHLIKTRGQQVTLRCSSQSGHNTVSWYQQALGQGPQFIFQYYREEENGRGNFPPRFSGLQFPNYSSELNVNALELDDSALYLCASSPDGGRGDTQYFGPGTRLTVL.